Listed below are T cell receptor beta chains from one sample, sequenced in a study of cytomegalovirus exposure and HLA in healthy donors. Profiled with immunoSEQ multiplex PCR; TCRdb holds only in-frame clones, not every one. The sample holds roughly 150,000 clones; more than 60% are singletons and the top ten take 8.5% to 12%. Sequenced: PBMCs. These receptors originate from a man aged 25-45 years in good health and CMV-seropositive. The CDR3 runs from the conserved cysteine through the conserved F or W. The D gene is left open where the match is weak. The size entry is marked missing in some rows and otherwise reads once, few, many or a size class.

j_call clone_size d_call v_call cdr3_aa cdr3_nt
TRBJ2-4 once TRBD2 TRBV7-9 CASSSSPGGLAKNIQYF TGTGCCAGCAGCTCCTCCCCGGGGGGACTAGCCAAAAACATTCAGTACTTC
TRBJ1-4 few NA TRBV11-2 CASSLEAGLEKLFF TGTGCCAGCAGCTTAGAGGCAGGGCTTGAAAAACTGTTTTTT
TRBJ1-5 few TRBD1 TRBV9 CASSRGQGSNQPQHF TGTGCCAGCAGCCGCGGACAGGGCAGCAATCAGCCCCAGCATTTT
TRBJ2-3 NA NA TRBV2 CSSRQRASTDTQYF TGTTCCAGCAGGCAGCGGGCCAGCACAGATACGCAGTATTTT
TRBJ2-7 few NA TRBV9 CASSVGGLSYEQYF TGTGCCAGCAGCGTAGGGGGACTTTCCTACGAGCAGTACTTC
TRBJ2-2 NA NA TRBV6-4 CASKERETGELFF TGTGCCAGCAAAGAGAGGGAGACCGGGGAGCTGTTTTTT
TRBJ2-7 NA TRBD2 TRBV5-4 CASSREGYEQYF TGTGCCAGCAGTCGGGAGGGGTACGAGCAGTACTTC
TRBJ2-4 NA TRBD2 TRBV2 CASSEAQIAGTAKNIQYF TGTGCCAGCAGTGAAGCGCAGATAGCGGGAACAGCCAAAAACATTCAGTACTTC
TRBJ2-3 NA NA TRBV4-1 CASSQALRGSTDTQYF TGCGCCAGCAGCCAAGCTCTCAGGGGAAGCACAGATACGCAGTATTTT
TRBJ1-1 NA NA TRBV6-5 CASNPRDTRTVEAFF TGTGCCAGCAATCCACGTGACACGCGCACCGTTGAAGCTTTCTTT
TRBJ2-3 NA TRBD2 TRBV5-1 CASSPGLAGSTDTQYF TGCGCCAGCAGCCCGGGACTAGCGGGATCCACAGATACGCAGTATTTT
TRBJ1-2 NA NA TRBV7-9 CASSYRDYGYTF TGTGCCAGCAGCTACAGGGACTATGGCTACACCTTC
TRBJ2-1 NA TRBD2 TRBV30 CAWSAASGYPSYNEQFF TGTGCCTGGAGTGCGGCTAGCGGGTATCCCTCCTACAATGAGCAGTTCTTC
TRBJ2-3 NA TRBD2 TRBV18 CASSPGSGSRDTQYF TGTGCCAGCTCACCAGGCAGCGGGAGCAGAGATACGCAGTATTTT
TRBJ1-2 NA NA TRBV11-2 CASSSVGGGAGYGYTF TGTGCCAGCAGCTCGGTGGGGGGGGGCGCGGGCTATGGCTACACCTTC
TRBJ1-2 NA NA TRBV19 CASGSERSYGYTF TGTGCCAGTGGGTCCGAACGGAGCTATGGCTACACCTTC
TRBJ2-7 NA TRBD2 TRBV5-4 CASTQGGGRGFYEQYF TGTGCCAGCACCCAGGGGGGCGGGAGGGGTTTCTACGAGCAGTACTTC
TRBJ2-2 NA NA TRBV19 CASRGISGNTGELFF TGTGCCAGTAGGGGTATTTCGGGGAACACCGGGGAGCTGTTTTTT
TRBJ1-1 NA TRBD1 TRBV10-2 CASRLGTDYTEAFF TGCGCCAGCAGGCTCGGGACAGACTACACTGAAGCTTTCTTT